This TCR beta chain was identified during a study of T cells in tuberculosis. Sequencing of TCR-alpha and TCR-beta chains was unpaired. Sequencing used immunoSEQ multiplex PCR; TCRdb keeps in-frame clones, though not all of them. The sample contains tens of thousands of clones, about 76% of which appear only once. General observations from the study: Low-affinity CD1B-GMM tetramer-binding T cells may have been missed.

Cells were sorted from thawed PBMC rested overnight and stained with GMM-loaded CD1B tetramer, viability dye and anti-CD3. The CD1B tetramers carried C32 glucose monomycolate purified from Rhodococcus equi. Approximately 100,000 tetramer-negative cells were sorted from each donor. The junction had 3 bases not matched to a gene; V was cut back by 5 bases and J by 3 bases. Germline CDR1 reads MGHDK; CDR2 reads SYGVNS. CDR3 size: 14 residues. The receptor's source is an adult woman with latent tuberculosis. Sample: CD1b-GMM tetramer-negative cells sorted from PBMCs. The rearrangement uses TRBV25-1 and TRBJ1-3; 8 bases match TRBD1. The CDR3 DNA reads TGTGCCAGCAGTCTTGGGACAGGTGGAAACACCATATATTTT. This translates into CASSLGTGGNTIYF.